This TCR beta chain is from a study of control samples from healthy donors and cancer patients. The data were produced by immunoSEQ multiplex PCR, yet TCRdb's version contains in-frame clones alone and is incomplete. The sample records roughly 59,000 clones, roughly nine tenths being singletons. The sequenced material came from PBMCs. The receptor's source is a middle-aged man with colorectal cancer.

CDR3 amino acids: CASSLVDTQYF. In nucleotides, the CDR3 is TGTGCCAGCAGCTTGGTAGATACGCAGTATTTT. The chain uses TRBV5-8 and TRBJ2-3, with no clear D. The CDR3 sequence is 11 residues long. V was trimmed by 0 bases and J by 5 bases, leaving 1 base between them. CDR1 SGHTS and CDR2 YDEGEE come from the germline V gene.